This passage covers 24 T cell receptor beta chains from one sample sequenced in a study of T cells in Graves' hyperthyroidism and ophthalmopathy. The CDR3 regions of TCR beta were amplified from RNA transcripts. An initial round of RT-PCR targeting the TCR CDR3 relied on the HTBI primer set. In TCRdb, the multiplex PCR reads were re-called with MiXCR into one record per CDR3 protein. The repertoire holds 600,000 to 750,000 distinct CDR3 sequences, with around 15% as singletons. The sample was blood. The receptors shown here come from a man aged 50-60 years with Graves' hyperthyroidism.

This clonotype showed up just a few times. This chain connects TRBV6-5 to TRBJ2-1; TRBD2 matches at 10 bases. The germline CDR1 and CDR2 sequences are MNHEY and SVGAGI. With 2 bases clipped from V and 5 bases from J, the junction kept 6 bases outside the gene matches. The CDR3 is 16 residues long. In nucleotides, the CDR3 is TGTGCCAGCAGTTACCCTGGACTAGCGGAGGACAATGAGCAGTTCTTC. Protein sequence: CASSYPGLAEDNEQFF.

The V call is TRBV3-1, the J call TRBJ2-3, with 8 bases identical to TRBD2. The CDR3 has 16 residues. CDR1 is LGHDT, CDR2 YNNKEL, per germline (reference sequence). Trimming cost V 1 base and J 3 bases; bases outside gene matches: 6. The CDR3 spells CASSQAASGRTDTQYF. CDR3 nucleotide sequence: TGTGCCAGCAGCCAAGCCGCCAGCGGGAGAACAGATACGCAGTATTTT.

V and J are TRBV30 and TRBJ1-1; D may be TRBD1 (6 bases). The CDR3 sequence is 12 residues long. The germline V gene has CDR1 GTSNPN and CDR2 SVGIG (reference sequence). The CDR3: CAGGATGTEAFF. The CDR3 bases are TGTGCGGGGGGGGCGACCGGGACTGAAGCTTTCTTT.

This clonotype showed up many times. The V gene is TRBV20-1, the J gene TRBJ2-1; the match to TRBD2 covers 8 bases. The CDR3 loop spans 13 amino acids. With 4 bases clipped from V and 7 bases from J, the junction kept 6 bases outside the gene matches. Germline-derived CDR1 and CDR2 are DFQATT and SNEGSKA (reference sequence). The DNA of the CDR3 is TGCAGTGCTATGAGCGGGAGAGGGAATGAGCAGTTCTTC. Protein product: CSAMSGRGNEQFF.

This clonotype occurred many times. This chain joins TRBV28 and TRBJ2-1; D possibly corresponds to TRBD2 (6 bases). Germline CDR1 MDHEN, CDR2 SYDVKM. This CDR3 is 15 amino acids long. With 6 bases removed from V and 6 bases from J, the gap between germline ends came to 18 bases. CDR3 loop: CASSSRGLGGNEQFF. CDR3 in DNA: TGTGCCAGCAGCTCGCGGGGATTAGGCGGCAATGAGCAGTTCTTC.

The chain employs TRBV11-2 and TRBJ1-5, with D tentatively TRBD1 (6 bases). This CDR3 comprises 16 residues. V was clipped by 5 bases and J by 7 bases, with 21 bases between them. In germline, CDR1 is SGHAT, CDR2 FQNNGV. The CDR3 region is CASSPSSGAGEQPQHF. The CDR3 DNA follows: TGTGCCAGCAGCCCGTCGTCGGGGGCAGGAGAACAGCCCCAGCATTTT. The whole variable domain, filled in from reference TRBV11-2 and TRBJ1-5, reads EAGVAQSPRYKIIEKRQSVAFWCNPISGHATLYWYQQILGQGPKLLIQFQNNGVVDDSQLPKDRFSAERLKGVDSTLKIQPAKLEDSAVYLCASSPSSGAGEQPQHFGDGTRLSIL.

This clonotype was observed a few times. CDR3 bases: TGTGCCAGCAGCGCACAGGGGATCAATCAGCCCCAGCATTTT. Translating it yields CASSAQGINQPQHF. This chain connects TRBV7-9 to TRBJ1-5, with 7 bases lining up with TRBD1. The CDR3 has 14 amino acids. V was pared by 5 bases and J by 3 bases, with 4 bases of the junction left unmatched. Germline V gives CDR1 SEHNR, CDR2 FQNEAQ (reference sequence).

There are many counts of this clonotype. This sequence joins TRBV5-1 and TRBJ1-1; D ambiguous. CDR3 size: 15 residues. The V and J ends lost 2 bases and 6 bases respectively, with 17 bases between them. Germline V gives CDR1 SGHRS, CDR2 YFSETQ. CDR3 amino acids: CASSFGSPTSSEAFF. CDR3 nucleotides: TGCGCCAGCAGCTTCGGCTCACCGACATCGTCTGAAGCTTTCTTT.

The CDR3 DNA sequence: TGTGCCAGCAGTTCCTCCCCCGAGACGCCCCAGCATTTT. Translating it yields CASSSSPETPQHF. The chain employs TRBV12-3 or TRBV12-4 and TRBJ1-5; D not resolved. Trimming took 4 bases from V and 9 from J, leaving 13 bases between them. This CDR3 region has 13 residues.

This clonotype appeared a few times. V and J are TRBV7-6 and TRBJ2-3, with D maybe TRBD2 (5 bases). From germline, CDR1 is SGHVS and CDR2 FNYEAQ. V was pared by 2 bases and J by 5 bases, with 14 bases between. The CDR3 runs 15 residues. This CDR3 is CASSLIRGSQDTQYF. CDR3 DNA sequence: TGTGCCAGCAGCTTAATTAGAGGGAGCCAAGATACGCAGTATTTT.

Comment on this clonotype: Possible read error: a much larger clone is one base away. The chain carries TRBV30 and TRBJ1-4; D remains ambiguous. Germline V gene lookup returns CDR1 GTSNPN and CDR2 SVGIG (reference sequence). This CDR3 has 15 amino acids. The CDR3 loop reads CARSVQGSPNEKLFF. In nucleotides, the CDR3 is TGTGCCCGGAGTGTACAAGGCAGCCCTAATGAAAAACTGTTTTTT.

This clonotype was recorded many times. The V gene is TRBV12-3 or TRBV12-4, the J gene TRBJ1-3, with TRBD1 matching over 7 bases. This CDR3 has 14 residues. V was clipped by 8 bases and J by 1 base; unmatched bases: 5. The CDR3, as DNA: TGTGCCAGCCCGACAGGGCTATCTGGAAACACCATATATTTT. It yields the protein CASPTGLSGNTIYF.

This clonotype was found many times. The chain is built from TRBV7-3 and TRBJ2-1, with 11 bases identical to TRBD2. CDR1 SGHTA and CDR2 FQGTGA come from the germline V gene. After removal of 5 bases from V and 9 bases from J, the junction contained 9 bases not matched to a gene. CDR3 length: 15 residues. CDR3 in amino acids: CASSPGLADFGEQFF. The CDR3 bases are TGTGCCAGCAGCCCGGGACTAGCGGACTTCGGTGAGCAGTTCTTC.

This CDR3 is CASSLRGRRSGNTIYF. The CDR3 DNA reads as TGTGCCAGCAGCCTCCGAGGGCGGCGCTCTGGAAACACCATATATTTT. The J gene is TRBJ1-3, the V gene TRBV7-6; D is undetermined. This CDR3 region has 16 residues. Trimming pared 5 bases from V and 0 bases from J, leaving 14 bases between. Germline loops: CDR1 SGHVS, CDR2 FNYEAQ.

This clonotype appeared many times. The chain employs TRBV9 and TRBJ1-1; 7 nucleotides agree with TRBD1. V lost 6 bases and J lost 3; bases outside the gene matches: 8. This CDR3 has 14 amino acids. From germline, CDR1 is SGDLS and CDR2 YYNGEE. This chain's CDR3 is CASNSGGGYTEAFF. The CDR3 bases are TGTGCCAGCAATTCAGGGGGTGGGTACACTGAAGCTTTCTTT.

This clonotype occurred many times. The V gene is TRBV11-2, the J gene TRBJ1-2; 8 bases map to TRBD1. The CDR3 has 15 residues. From germline, CDR1 is SGHAT and CDR2 FQNNGV. J was trimmed by 3 bases and V by 5 bases; bases with no gene match: 8. The CDR3 is CASSPSTGGYYGYTF. CDR3 DNA: TGTGCCAGCAGCCCATCCACAGGGGGTTACTATGGCTACACCTTC.

The V call is TRBV19, the J call TRBJ2-3; D possibly corresponds to TRBD1 (6 bases). Trimming stripped 8 bases from V and 3 bases from J, with 12 bases between. Germline V gene sequence: CDR1 LNHDA, CDR2 SQIVND (reference sequence). The CDR3 has 13 residues. In DNA, the CDR3 is TGTGCCAGTGCACAGGGTTCGACAGATACGCAGTATTTT. Its translation is CASAQGSTDTQYF.

A few counts support this clonotype. The chain recombines TRBV6-1 with TRBJ1-3; TRBD1 matches 8 bases. The length of the CDR3 is 16 residues. V lost 5 bases and J lost 4; bases outside the gene matches: 10. CDR1 MNHNS and CDR2 SASEGT come from the germline V gene. This CDR3 reads CASSSPGQARGNTIYF. Written as DNA, the CDR3 is TGTGCCAGCAGTTCTCCGGGACAGGCGAGGGGAAACACCATATATTTT.

This clonotype was counted ten times or more. This chain links TRBV28 with TRBJ2-7, with D tentatively TRBD2 (5 bases). CDR1 and CDR2 (germline): MDHEN, SYDVKM. This CDR3 comprises 15 residues. V lost 7 bases, J lost 4 bases, and 20 bases lay in between. The chain's CDR3 is CASIEGGRSVYEQYF. DNA of the CDR3: TGTGCCAGCATCGAAGGAGGACGATCGGTTTACGAGCAGTACTTC.

The genes are TRBV5-6 and TRBJ1-2, with D possibly being TRBD1 (5 bases). CDR1 is SGHDT and CDR2 is YYEEEE in the germline V gene. V lost 4 bases and J 5 bases, leaving 15 bases between the germline ends. CDR3 length: 14 amino acids. The CDR3 nucleotides are TGTGCCAGCAGCCCTCCGGGGACCTATTATGGCTACACCTTC. It encodes CASSPPGTYYGYTF.

This clonotype was recorded at least ten times. The chain uses TRBV19 and TRBJ2-3, with 7 bases that match TRBD2. V lost 7 bases, J lost 6 bases, and 13 bases stayed unmatched. The CDR3 runs 15 residues. The germline V gene encodes CDR1 LNHDA and CDR2 SQIVND (reference sequence). CDR3 in amino acids: CASNLLPGGPDTQYF. The CDR3 bases are TGTGCCAGTAACCTCCTTCCGGGAGGCCCGGATACGCAGTATTTT.

This clonotype was observed a handful of times. A much larger clone is a single base away; this may be a read error. The genes are TRBV28 and TRBJ2-1; maybe TRBD1 (6 bases). Germline V gene sequence: CDR1 MDHEN, CDR2 SYDVKM. The CDR3 runs 12 residues. The V end was cut by 6 bases, the J end by 5 bases, with 8 bases between. The CDR3 nucleotides read TGTGCCAGCAGGCGGACAGACAATGAGCAGTTCTTC. This sequence encodes CASRRTDNEQFF. Based on the CDR3 plus reference TRBV28 and TRBJ2-1, the full variable domain is DVKVTQSSRYLVKRTGEKVFLECVQDMDHENMFWYRQDPGLGLRLIYFSYDVKMKEKGDIPEGYSVSREKKERFSLILESASTNQTSMYLCASRRTDNEQFFGPGTRLTVL.

In regard to this clonotype: A much larger clone differs by one base, so this may be a read error. V usage is TRBV6-5 and J usage is TRBJ1-1, with D unresolved. The germline V gene has CDR1 MNHEY and CDR2 SVGAGI. CDR3 size: 11 residues. CDR3 DNA sequence: TGTGCCGGCAGTTACCCCAGAGAAGCTTTCTTT. Protein sequence: CAGSYPREAFF.

The sample holds many counts of this clonotype. The V gene is TRBV11-2, the J gene TRBJ2-5; tentatively, D is TRBD1 or TRBD2 (5 bases each). Deletions cut 6 bases from V and 3 bases from J, with 14 bases between. The CDR3 loop spans 14 amino acids. The germline gives CDR1 SGHAT, CDR2 FQNNGV. This chain's CDR3 is CASRGVRGKETQYF. CDR3 in DNA: TGTGCCAGCAGGGGGGTTAGGGGAAAAGAGACCCAGTACTTC.